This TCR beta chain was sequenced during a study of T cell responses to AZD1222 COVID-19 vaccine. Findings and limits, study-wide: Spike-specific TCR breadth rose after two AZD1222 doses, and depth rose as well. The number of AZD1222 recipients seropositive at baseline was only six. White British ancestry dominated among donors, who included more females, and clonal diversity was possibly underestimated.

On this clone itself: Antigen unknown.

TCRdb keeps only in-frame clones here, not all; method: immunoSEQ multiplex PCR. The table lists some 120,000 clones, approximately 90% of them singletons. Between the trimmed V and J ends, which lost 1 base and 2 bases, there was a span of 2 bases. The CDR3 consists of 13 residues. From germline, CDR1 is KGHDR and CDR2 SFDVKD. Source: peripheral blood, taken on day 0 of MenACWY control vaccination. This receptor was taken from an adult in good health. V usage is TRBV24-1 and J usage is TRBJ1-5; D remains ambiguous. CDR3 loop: CATSDFGNQPQHF. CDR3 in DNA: TGTGCCACCAGTGATTTCGGCAATCAGCCCCAGCATTTT.